This TCR beta chain was sequenced for a study of PD-1 blockade in classical Hodgkin lymphoma. Time point described: cycle 4 day 1 (C4D1), after more than five weeks of nivolumab. Every patient experienced relapse after autologous stem cell transplantation, and brentuximab vedotin exposure varied. This CDR3 comprises 14 residues. Trimming stripped 8 bases from V and 4 bases from J, with 18 bases between. Germline CDR1 and CDR2: MNHNS and SASEGT. Some clones are missing from TCRdb's copy, which holds only in-frame ones; the method was immunoSEQ multiplex PCR. The sample includes over 80,000 clones, around 80% seen only once; the top ten take approximately 9%.

This clonotype originated in a human donor with classical Hodgkin lymphoma. The rearrangement links TRBV6-1 to TRBJ2-7, with D possibly being TRBD1 (6 bases). The sequences come from peripheral blood mononuclear cells (PBMCs), collected before the fourth cycle of nivolumab. CDR3 DNA: TGTGCCAGCCTGGGTTACAGGGTAGGTTACGAGCAGTACTTC. It encodes CASLGYRVGYEQYF.